Below, 18 T cell receptor beta chains from the same sample are listed, as sequenced in a study of cytomegalovirus exposure and HLA in healthy donors. This table comes from immunoSEQ multiplex PCR, and its TCRdb copy is limited to in-frame clones, with some not included. Found here are tens of thousands of clones, around 95% of them singletons; the top ten hold under 0.9%. The specimen was PBMCs. These receptors came from a woman between 18 and 29 years old in good health and CMV-seronegative.

The chain employs TRBV6-1 and TRBJ2-7, with a tentative D call TRBD1 (8 bases). The CDR3 extends over 15 amino acids. V was pared by 6 bases and J by 6 bases, with 21 bases between. Germline assignment: CDR1 MNHNS and CDR2 SASEGT. CDR3 in DNA: TGTGCCAGCAGATTAAGACTAGCAGGGGGCCTCGAGCAGTACTTC. Translating it yields CASRLRLAGGLEQYF.

The V and J genes are TRBV18 and TRBJ2-1; TRBD2 matches at 10 bases. V gave up 4 bases and J gave up 9 bases; unmatched junction bases: 9. The CDR3 is 15 residues long. From germline, CDR1 is KGHSH and CDR2 LQKENI. CDR3 DNA sequence: TGTGCCAGCTCACGGGAGCGGGGGGGCCCCGGTGAGCAGTTCTTC. Protein product: CASSRERGGPGEQFF. The whole variable domain, remainder taken from reference TRBV18 and TRBJ2-1, is NAGVMQNPRHLVRRRGQEARLRCSPMKGHSHVYWYRQLPEEGLKFMVYLQKENIIDESGMPKERFSAEFPKEGPSILRIQQVVRGDSAAYFCASSRERGGPGEQFFGPGTRLTVL.

This sequence joins TRBV9 and TRBJ1-3; TRBD1 matches at 7 bases. V gave up 4 bases and J gave up 3 bases; unmatched junction bases: 4. CDR3 length: 14 amino acids. The V gene's germline CDR1 is SGDLS and CDR2 YYNGEE. The CDR3 loop is CASSPDRVGNTIYF. The CDR3 DNA reads TGTGCCAGCAGCCCCGACAGGGTTGGAAACACCATATATTTT.

This clone was counted a single time. The chain carries TRBV28 and TRBJ2-7; 7 bases align to TRBD1. This CDR3 spans 16 amino acids. Trimming removed 6 bases from V and 0 bases from J; junction bases left unmatched: 11. Per the germline V gene, CDR1 is MDHEN and CDR2 is SYDVKM. CDR3 DNA: TGTGCCAGCAGCCCCATCAACAGGGGTGGCTCCTACGAGCAGTACTTC. It codes for CASSPINRGGSYEQYF.

The chain's CDR3 is CASSLRVREGLKLFF. The DNA of the CDR3 is TGTGCCAGTAGTTTAAGGGTCAGGGAAGGGCTGAAACTGTTTTTT. The V and J genes are TRBV19 and TRBJ1-4; D is perhaps TRBD1 (5 bases). The V end lost 5 bases, the J end lost 11 bases, and 21 bases lay between the germline ends. The germline V gene encodes CDR1 LNHDA and CDR2 SQIVND (reference sequence). The CDR3 has 15 amino acids.

The chain carries TRBV14 and TRBJ2-6; D is unclear. Germline V CDR1 and CDR2: SGHDN, FVKESK. This CDR3 is built from 18 residues. Deletions cut 4 bases from V and 0 bases from J, with 16 bases between. CDR3 DNA: TGTGCCAGCAGCCCCTTAGACGGGTTCAGCTCTGGGGCCAACGTCCTGACTTTC. Translation: CASSPLDGFSSGANVLTF.

The gene calls are TRBV6-1 and TRBJ2-4, with 9 bases matching TRBD1. V was pared by 4 bases and J by 0 bases, with 7 bases of the junction left unmatched. Per germline, CDR1 MNHNS and CDR2 SASEGT. The CDR3 contains 17 residues. CDR3 in amino acids: CASSVIGQGIAKNIQYF. In DNA, the CDR3 is TGTGCCAGCAGTGTCATCGGACAGGGGATAGCCAAAAACATTCAGTACTTC.

The chain carries TRBV4-3 and TRBJ1-5; D is ambiguous. Germline V gives CDR1 LGHNA, CDR2 YSLEER. The CDR3 covers 15 residues. Deletions cut 1 base from V and 4 bases from J, with 11 bases between. The CDR3, as DNA: TGCGCCAGCAGCCAAGCGGAGGGAGGAAATCAGCCCCAGCATTTT. This encodes CASSQAEGGNQPQHF.

The V and J genes are TRBV9 and TRBJ1-2; 7 bases are shared with TRBD1. The CDR3 has 15 amino acids. Germline-derived CDR1 and CDR2 are SGDLS and YYNGEE. Losses at the gene ends were 0 bases for V and 6 bases for J; bases not matched to a gene: 8. The CDR3 reads CASSVGDSLRNGYTF. DNA of the CDR3: TGTGCCAGCAGCGTAGGGGACAGCCTAAGGAATGGCTACACCTTC.

This chain links TRBV7-9 with TRBJ1-6; D is perhaps TRBD1 (6 bases). Trimming removed 1 base at V and 9 bases at J, with 13 bases between. Germline values: CDR1 SEHNR, CDR2 FQNEAQ (reference sequence). The CDR3 consists of 15 residues. CDR3 DNA: TGTGCCAGCAGCTTAGAAGGGGGGGCTGGTTCACCCCTCCACTTT. It encodes CASSLEGGAGSPLHF.

This chain uses TRBV30 with TRBJ2-2; no firm D call. CDR3 length equals 12 residues. V gave up 4 bases and J gave up 6 bases, with 9 bases separating them. The germline V gene has CDR1 GTSNPN and CDR2 SVGIG (reference sequence). DNA of the CDR3: TGTGCCTGGACGAGGCGCGCCGGGGAGCTGTTTTTT. It codes for CAWTRRAGELFF.

The chain is built from TRBV4-3 and TRBJ2-1; TRBD2 matches 9 bases. This CDR3 spans 15 amino acids. After removal of 0 bases from V and 5 bases from J, the junction contained 2 bases not matched to a gene. CDR1 and CDR2 from the germline V gene are LGHNA and YSLEER. The CDR3 protein is CASSQDLAGNNEQFF. CDR3 bases: TGCGCCAGCAGCCAAGATCTAGCGGGAAACAATGAGCAGTTCTTC.

The chain carries TRBV10-1 and TRBJ2-7; a weak D match, TRBD2 (6 bases). The germline V gene encodes CDR1 WNHNN and CDR2 SYGVQD (reference sequence). V lost 6 bases, J lost 4 bases, and 13 bases lay in between. CDR3 size: 13 residues. The CDR3 DNA is TGCGCCAGCAGGCCGGGAGTTGATTACGAGCAGTACTTC. It is translated as CASRPGVDYEQYF.

The chain couples TRBV28 to TRBJ2-5; possible D gene TRBD1, 5 bases. Trimming pared 6 bases from V and 9 bases from J, leaving 23 bases between. CDR1 is MDHEN, CDR2 SYDVKM, per germline. The CDR3 totals 15 residues. CDR3 in DNA: TGTGCCAGCAGCCTAAGGGCGTCCCACCTAGGGGCCCAGTACTTC. Translating it yields CASSLRASHLGAQYF.

This chain links TRBV9 with TRBJ2-2, with TRBD1 matching 7 bases. Germline CDR1 and CDR2: SGDLS and YYNGEE. The CDR3 consists of 15 residues. Germline trimming cut 2 bases from V and 1 base from J; bases unmatched to any gene: 2. The CDR3 loop is CASSVTGENTGELFF. The CDR3 region has the DNA TGTGCCAGCAGCGTTACAGGGGAGAACACCGGGGAGCTGTTTTTT.

The rearrangement joins TRBV6-6 to TRBJ1-5, with 9 bases fitting TRBD1. CDR1 is MNHNY and CDR2 is SVGAGI in the germline V gene (reference sequence). The CDR3 covers 16 residues. V lost 2 bases, J lost 6 bases, and 8 bases stayed unmatched. In DNA form, the CDR3 reads TGTGCCAGCAGTTACGGCCGGGACAGGGTGGGTCAGCCCCAGCATTTT. As protein: CASSYGRDRVGQPQHF.

CDR3 sequence (DNA): TGTGCCAGCAGCCCCCGGGACTTTCCTTCCTACGAGCAGTACTTC. Amino acid sequence: CASSPRDFPSYEQYF. This sequence joins TRBV14 and TRBJ2-7; D may be TRBD2 (6 bases). Germline V lookup: CDR1 SGHDN, CDR2 FVKESK. This CDR3 comprises 15 residues. Trimming took 4 bases from V and 1 from J, leaving 14 bases between them.

Turning to this clone: One junction end does not reproduce the germline sequence, and a read error may be involved. The gene calls are TRBV18 and TRBJ2-5; possibly TRBD1 or TRBD2 for D (5 bases each). The germline gives CDR1 KGHSH, CDR2 LQKENI. The CDR3 runs to 15 residues. The CDR3 region is CASSPLGAIQETQYF. Here the CDR3 DNA reads TGTGCCAGCTCTCCACTAGGGGCGATACAAGAGACCCAGTACTTC.